This TCR beta chain was found in a study of graft-versus-host responses after intestinal transplantation. As for the study in general: Grafts were multivisceral, liver-intestinal, or isolated intestinal. Anti-thymocyte globulin was used for induction in all recipients, who then took tacrolimus and steroids for roughly 3 years. The study's findings and limits: Recipient marrow harbored GvH clones, some of which surfaced first in ileum or blood. Early post-transplant HvG declines tracked with peak circulating GvH clone levels.

A word on this clone: Its specificity is unknown.

Germline V gene lookup returns CDR1 MDHEN and CDR2 SYDVKM. Trimming stripped 6 bases from V and 2 bases from J, with 10 bases between. The CDR3 is made up of 13 amino acids. Using immunoSEQ multiplex PCR, the repertoire was profiled, and TCRdb retains in-frame clones only, with some absent. The sample holds some 79,000 clones; roughly nine tenths are singletons and the top ten take approximately 0.35%. The chain links TRBV28 to TRBJ1-1; no reliable D call. The source material was unstimulated CD4+ T cells sorted from spleen or lymph node cells, sampled before intestinal transplant. This sequence originates from a human donor who received an intestinal transplant. Here the CDR3 DNA reads TGTGCCAGCAGCCCACAGCTAAACACTGAAGCTTTCTTT. Translating gives CASSPQLNTEAFF. The full variable domain, rest sourced from reference TRBV28 and TRBJ1-1, is DVKVTQSSRYLVKRTGEKVFLECVQDMDHENMFWYRQDPGLGLRLIYFSYDVKMKEKGDIPEGYSVSREKKERFSLILESASTNQTSMYLCASSPQLNTEAFFGQGTRLTVV.